One and the same sample provided the 31 T cell receptor beta chains below, sequenced in a study of control samples from healthy donors and cancer patients. The protocol was immunoSEQ multiplex PCR, while the TCRdb copy is restricted to in-frame clones and leaves out a portion. The table lists approximately 70,000 clones, about 83% of them singletons. The source material was blood. The receptors derive from a man in his sixties in good health.

This rearrangement joins TRBV27 to TRBJ1-2; D gene unclear. Germline CDR1 MNHEY, CDR2 SMNVEV (reference sequence). CDR3 size: 14 residues. The germline V and J ends were trimmed by 5 bases and 7 bases, with 17 bases remaining between them. The CDR3 protein is CASSPGPRLAGYTF. The CDR3 bases are TGTGCCAGCAGTCCGGGCCCCCGCCTAGCTGGCTACACCTTC.

The chain joins TRBV6-5 to TRBJ2-7, with a tentative D call TRBD1 (6 bases). Trimming pared 7 bases from V and 3 bases from J, leaving 13 bases between. The CDR3 is made up of 13 amino acids. The germline CDR1 and CDR2 sequences are MNHEY and SVGAGI. The CDR3 DNA sequence: TGTGCCAGCACCAAACAGGGAATCTACGAGCAGTACTTC. It yields the protein CASTKQGIYEQYF.

This clone was recorded once. CDR3 protein: CASSLGASGGYEQYF. For the CDR3, the DNA is TGCGCCAGCAGCTTGGGCGCTAGCGGGGGGTACGAGCAGTACTTC. This chain links TRBV5-1 with TRBJ2-7; 11 bases are a match to TRBD2. V dropped 0 bases and J dropped 4; count of bases not matched to a gene: 3. The CDR3 consists of 15 residues. Germline V CDR1 and CDR2: SGHRS, YFSETQ.

The chain couples TRBV9 to TRBJ2-3; 11 bases fit TRBD2. The CDR3 consists of 16 residues. The V segment lost 0 bases and the J segment 5 bases; nucleotides outside the gene matches: 5. Germline assignment: CDR1 SGDLS and CDR2 YYNGEE. The CDR3 sequence: CASSVGLAGSGDTQYF. The CDR3 nucleotides are TGTGCCAGCAGCGTAGGACTAGCGGGATCGGGAGATACGCAGTATTTT. The entire variable domain, with the rest obtained from reference TRBV9 and TRBJ2-3, is as follows: DSGVTQTPKHLITATGQRVTLRCSPRSGDLSVYWYQQSLDQGLQFLIQYYNGEERAKGNILERFSAQQFPDLHSELNLSSLELGDSALYFCASSVGLAGSGDTQYFGPGTRLTVL.

CDR3 amino acids: CASSPRWELFF. The CDR3 bases are TGTGCCAGCAGCCCTAGGTGGGAGCTGTTTTTT. The J gene is TRBJ2-2, the V gene TRBV11-2; D gene ambiguous. Trimming pared 5 bases from V and 9 bases from J, leaving 7 bases between. The length of the CDR3 is 11 residues. Per germline, CDR1 SGHAT and CDR2 FQNNGV. The full variable domain, its missing parts supplied by reference TRBV11-2 and TRBJ2-2, is EAGVAQSPRYKIIEKRQSVAFWCNPISGHATLYWYQQILGQGPKLLIQFQNNGVVDDSQLPKDRFSAERLKGVDSTLKIQPAKLEDSAVYLCASSPRWELFFGEGSRLTVL.

The genes are TRBV6-1 and TRBJ2-5; D is unclear. The CDR3 length is 12 residues. Per the germline V gene, CDR1 is MNHNS and CDR2 is SASEGT. The V end was cut by 0 bases, the J end by 4 bases, with 3 bases between. The CDR3 DNA sequence: TGTGCCAGCAGTGAAGCGTTAGAGACCCAGTACTTC. Amino acid sequence: CASSEALETQYF.

The V and J genes are TRBV27 and TRBJ2-3; the D is unclear. The CDR3 has 13 residues. The V end lost 0 bases, the J end lost 1 base, and 2 bases lay between the germline ends. Germline values: CDR1 MNHEY, CDR2 SMNVEV (reference sequence). The CDR3 loop is CASSLSGTDTQYF. In DNA form, the CDR3 reads TGTGCCAGCAGTTTATCTGGCACAGATACGCAGTATTTT.

J is TRBJ2-7 and V is TRBV11-3; TRBD1 agrees at 9 bases. V shed 5 bases, J shed 4 bases, and the junction held 9 bases outside the gene matches. Germline values: CDR1 SGHNT, CDR2 YENEEA. The CDR3 spans 15 residues. The CDR3 protein is CASSPGQGRRYEQYF. In nucleotides, the CDR3 is TGTGCCAGCAGCCCGGGACAGGGAAGACGATACGAGCAGTACTTC.

The chain has TRBV5-1 and TRBJ2-6; D is perhaps TRBD1 (5 bases). Germline V gene sequence: CDR1 SGHRS, CDR2 YFSETQ. V lost 1 base to trimming and J lost 0 bases, with 5 bases between them. The CDR3 has 15 residues. In DNA form, the CDR3 reads TGCGCCAGCAGCTTGCAGGGCTCTGGGGCCAACGTCCTGACTTTC. It translates to CASSLQGSGANVLTF. Drawing the rest from reference TRBV5-1 and TRBJ2-6, the complete variable domain is KAGVTQTPRYLIKTRGQQVTLSCSPISGHRSVSWYQQTPGQGLQFLFEYFSETQRNKGNFPGRFSGRQFSNSRSEMNVSTLELGDSALYLCASSLQGSGANVLTFGAGSRLTVL.

The chain employs TRBV5-4 and TRBJ1-4, with D unresolved. The V end lost 0 bases, the J end lost 8 bases, and 5 bases lay between the germline ends. The CDR3 is 12 residues long. CDR1 and CDR2 from the germline V gene are SGHNT and YYREEE (reference sequence). CDR3 loop: CASSLAGEKLFF. The CDR3 coding sequence is TGTGCCAGCAGCTTGGCCGGGGAAAAACTGTTTTTT. Supplemented by reference TRBV5-4 and TRBJ1-4, the full variable domain reads ETGVTQSPTHLIKTRGQQVTLRCSSQSGHNTVSWYQQALGQGPQFIFQYYREEENGRGNFPPRFSGLQFPNYSSELNVNALELDDSALYLCASSLAGEKLFFGSGTQLSVL.

This clone was observed once. V usage is TRBV6-2 or TRBV6-3 and J usage is TRBJ2-1; the D call may be TRBD1 or TRBD2 (5 bases each). Trimming removed 2 bases from V and 2 bases from J, with 7 bases in between. The CDR3 sequence is 14 residues long. Looked up from germline, CDR1 is MNHEY and CDR2 is SVGEGT. DNA of the CDR3: TGTGCCAGCAGTTACGGGACGCCCTACAATGAGCAGTTCTTC. Its protein is CASSYGTPYNEQFF.

The J gene is TRBJ2-7, the V gene TRBV7-9; 7 bases fit TRBD1. CDR3 size: 16 residues. V shed 5 bases and J 3 bases; nucleotides not matched to a gene: 13. The germline CDR1 and CDR2 sequences are SEHNR and FQNEAQ (reference sequence). CDR3 protein: CASSPPGGTAYYEQYF. CDR3 nucleotides: TGTGCCAGCAGCCCCCCAGGTGGGACAGCATACTACGAGCAGTACTTC. Full variable domain (rest looked up from reference TRBV7-9 and TRBJ2-7): DTGVSQNPRHKITKRGQNVTFRCDPISEHNRLYWYRQTLGQGPEFLTYFQNEAQLEKSRLLSDRFSAERPKGSFSTLEIQRTEQGDSAMYLCASSPPGGTAYYEQYFGPGTRLTVT.

V gene TRBV29-1 combines with J gene TRBJ2-3; TRBD1 matches 7 bases. CDR3 length: 18 residues. Trimming cost V 1 base and J 3 bases; bases outside gene matches: 16. Germline values: CDR1 SQVTM, CDR2 ANQGSEA. CDR3 DNA sequence: TGCAGCGTTGAAGCTCCAAGAGAAAGGGACAGCCTTACAGATACGCAGTATTTT. This sequence encodes CSVEAPRERDSLTDTQYF.

This clone was observed a handful of times. The CDR3 is CASSLMSRVADTQYF. The DNA of the CDR3 is TGTGCCAGCAGCTTAATGTCCCGCGTTGCAGATACGCAGTATTTT. The J gene is TRBJ2-3, the V gene TRBV7-9; no firm D call. Looked up from germline, CDR1 is SEHNR and CDR2 is FQNEAQ (reference sequence). This CDR3 region has 15 residues. Trimming took off 2 bases at V and 4 bases at J, with 13 bases between the two ends.

CDR3 amino acids: CASSSGDRSGNTIYF. The CDR3 DNA reads TGTGCCAGCAGCTCAGGGGACAGGAGTGGAAACACCATATATTTT. The chain employs TRBV5-8 and TRBJ1-3; 8 positions agree with TRBD1. This CDR3 is 15 amino acids long. The germline CDR1 and CDR2 sequences are SGHTS and YDEGEE. Losses at the gene ends were 3 bases for V and 3 bases for J; bases not matched to a gene: 5.

J is TRBJ1-1 and V is TRBV7-2; D call uncertain. The CDR3 consists of 14 residues. The germline gives CDR1 SGHTA, CDR2 FQGNSA. Deletions cut 0 bases from V and 1 base from J, with 6 bases between. The CDR3 DNA reads as TGTGCCAGCAGCTTAGCCTCAGGGAACACTGAAGCTTTCTTT. This gives the protein CASSLASGNTEAFF.

Points on this clone: One end of the junction fails to match germline, which may point to a read error. The chain uses TRBV11-3 and TRBJ2-7; 9 bases map to TRBD1. Germline CDR1 and CDR2: SGHNT and YENEEA. The CDR3 has 13 amino acids. In nucleotides, the CDR3 is TGTGCCAGCAGCTTAGCGGGGGAGACAGGGGGGGGCTTC. Translated, it gives CASSLAGETGGGF.

This chain links TRBV7-2 with TRBJ2-5; possibly TRBD2 for D (5 bases). The V gene's germline CDR1 is SGHTA and CDR2 FQGNSA. The V gene lost 5 bases and the J gene lost 5 bases, with 21 bases spanning the gap. This CDR3 has 16 residues. In DNA, the CDR3 is TGTGCCAGCAGCCGCACCGCCAATAAGGAGGTGGAGACCCAGTACTTC. Translated: CASSRTANKEVETQYF.

The chain has TRBV4-3 and TRBJ2-1; 7 bases align to TRBD2. The CDR3 contains 15 residues. J was trimmed by 3 bases and V by 0 bases; bases with no gene match: 2. From germline, CDR1 is LGHNA and CDR2 YSLEER. DNA for the CDR3: TGCGCCAGCAGCCAAGACGGGAGGAGCTACAATGAGCAGTTCTTC. Translating it yields CASSQDGRSYNEQFF.

The V call is TRBV5-4, the J call TRBJ2-1; the match to TRBD1 covers 9 bases. The V gene end was trimmed by 5 bases and the J gene end by 4 bases; junction bases not matched to a gene: 7. Germline loops: CDR1 SGHNT, CDR2 YYREEE (reference sequence). The CDR3 length is 15 residues. CDR3 amino acids: CASSSPGQGYNEQFF. In nucleotides, the CDR3 is TGTGCCAGCAGTTCACCGGGACAGGGATACAATGAGCAGTTCTTC. Drawing the rest from reference TRBV5-4 and TRBJ2-1, the complete variable domain is ETGVTQSPTHLIKTRGQQVTLRCSSQSGHNTVSWYQQALGQGPQFIFQYYREEENGRGNFPPRFSGLQFPNYSSELNVNALELDDSALYLCASSSPGQGYNEQFFGPGTRLTVL.

This clone has just a few counts. The chain couples TRBV30 to TRBJ2-4; 8 bases map to TRBD1. CDR1 is GTSNPN, CDR2 SVGIG, per germline (reference sequence). The V and J ends lost 2 bases and 0 bases, in that order; junction bases with no gene match: 6. This CDR3 comprises 16 residues. CDR3 in amino acids: CAWSKGDRTAKNIQYF. The CDR3 bases are TGTGCCTGGAGTAAGGGGGACAGGACAGCCAAAAACATTCAGTACTTC.

V gene TRBV6-1 combines with J gene TRBJ2-1; possibly TRBD2 for D (6 bases). Germline V gene lookup returns CDR1 MNHNS and CDR2 SASEGT. V was clipped by 3 bases and J by 5 bases, with 11 bases between them. The CDR3 spans 14 residues. The CDR3 protein is CASSESRGNNEQFF. CDR3 DNA: TGTGCCAGCAGTGAGTCGCGGGGTAACAATGAGCAGTTCTTC.

The chain couples TRBV7-3 to TRBJ1-4; possible D gene TRBD1, 5 bases. Trimming took 5 bases from V and 4 from J, leaving 14 bases between them. Germline V lookup: CDR1 SGHTA, CDR2 FQGTGA. This CDR3 is built from 15 residues. The CDR3, as DNA: TGTGCCAGCAGCGAGACGGGGGGGAATAATGAAAAACTGTTTTTT. Protein sequence: CASSETGGNNEKLFF.

The V call is TRBV2, the J call TRBJ2-1; D uncertain. Trimming removed 1 base from V and 4 bases from J, with 5 bases in between. CDR3 length: 13 amino acids. Germline CDR1 is SNHLY and CDR2 is FYNNEI. In DNA form, the CDR3 reads TGTGCCAGCAGTGAAGACAGTTACAATGAGCAGTTCTTC. Translating it yields CASSEDSYNEQFF.

The chain uses TRBV10-1 and TRBJ1-2; 7 bases agree with TRBD1. Per the germline V gene, CDR1 is WNHNN and CDR2 is SYGVQD (reference sequence). The V segment lost 6 bases and the J segment 5 bases; nucleotides outside the gene matches: 6. The CDR3 is 13 amino acids. CDR3 protein: CASSSGTDYGYTF. CDR3 nucleotide sequence: TGCGCCAGCAGCTCCGGGACAGATTATGGCTACACCTTC.

V gene TRBV7-9 combines with J gene TRBJ2-1; a possible D gene is TRBD1 (5 bases). Trimming pared 1 base from V and 1 base from J, leaving 8 bases between. Germline V gives CDR1 SEHNR, CDR2 FQNEAQ (reference sequence). The CDR3 loop spans 15 amino acids. CDR3 coding DNA: TGTGCCAGCAGCTTAGTTTACAGGTCCTACAATGAGCAGTTCTTC. Translated, it gives CASSLVYRSYNEQFF.

J is TRBJ2-3 and V is TRBV6-5, with 7 bases that match TRBD1. The CDR3 runs 14 residues. V shed 2 bases, J shed 5 bases, and the junction held 4 bases outside the gene matches. From germline, CDR1 is MNHEY and CDR2 SVGAGI. Written as DNA, the CDR3 is TGTGCCAGCAGTTACACAGGGGCCCGAGATACGCAGTATTTT. It encodes CASSYTGARDTQYF.

J is TRBJ1-1 and V is TRBV5-6, with a weak D call TRBD1 (6 bases). Germline CDR1 SGHDT, CDR2 YYEEEE. Trimming shortened V by 0 bases and J by 1 base, and 13 bases separated the two germline ends. The CDR3 is 16 amino acids. This CDR3 reads CASSLGAGAQNTEAFF. CDR3 nucleotide sequence: TGTGCCAGCAGCTTGGGAGCGGGGGCTCAGAACACTGAAGCTTTCTTT.

This clone was counted once. This CDR3 fails to terminate in the conserved phenylalanine or tryptophan, so it likely reflects a read error. The rearrangement joins TRBV3-1 (or the pseudogene TRBV3-2) to TRBJ2-7, with TRBD2 matching 8 bases. The CDR3 runs to 14 residues. V lost 4 bases, J lost 6 bases, and 8 bases stayed unmatched. Looked up from germline, CDR1 is LGHDT and CDR2 is YNNKEL (reference sequence). The CDR3 is CASSPQLSGSEQYL. CDR3 in DNA: TGTGCCAGCAGCCCCCAGTTGAGCGGGAGCGAGCAGTACCTC.

The chain recombines TRBV10-3 with TRBJ2-2; no reliable D call. This CDR3 contains 17 residues. Germline CDR1 is ENHRY and CDR2 is SYGVKD. V was clipped by 2 bases and J by 2 bases, with 15 bases between them. The CDR3, as DNA: TGTGCCATCAGTGAGCAACCAGTCAGGAGCAACACCGGGGAGCTGTTTTTT. Translation gives CAISEQPVRSNTGELFF.

The chain is built from TRBV27 and TRBJ1-1; D remains ambiguous. V was clipped by 1 base and J by 0 bases, with 18 bases between them. CDR3 length equals 18 residues. CDR1 is MNHEY, CDR2 SMNVEV, per germline (reference sequence). The CDR3 sequence: CASSLLGNLGRLNTEAFF. For the CDR3, the DNA is TGTGCCAGCAGTTTATTGGGGAACCTCGGACGGTTGAACACTGAAGCTTTCTTT.